The TCR beta chain under discussion was sequenced for a study of OX40 agonist ivuxolimab in advanced cancers. About the full investigation: Ivuxolimab, which targeted the costimulatory receptor OX40 (CD134), was an agonistic, fully human IgG2 monoclonal antibody. The paper reports the monotherapy dose-escalation portion (N of about 50 patients) of the phase I ivuxolimab trial. Peripheral TCRbeta sequencing aimed to test whether ivuxolimab altered TCR sequence diversity and caused clonal T-cell expansion. In the dose-escalation cohort, 82.7% of patients were male, and the mean age was about 55 years, with a range of about 23 to 85. Intravenous ivuxolimab was administered to patients every 2 weeks at six dose levels: 0.01, 0.1, 0.3, 1.5, 3 and 10 mg/kg. Prior anti-PD-1, anti-PD-L1 or anti-CTLA-4 therapy was permitted, and approximately 42% of dose-escalation patients had received checkpoint inhibitors. Of the roughly 52 patients in dose escalation, around 19 had hepatocellular carcinoma, some 15 had melanoma, 9 had renal cell carcinoma and 9 had head and neck cancer. Three dose-escalation patients achieved partial responses, one with hepatocellular carcinoma and two with cutaneous melanoma.

Genomic DNA was isolated from the sorted cells so that the TCRbeta CDR3 region could be sequenced. TCRbeta CDR3 regions were sequenced using the immunoSEQ Assay. Here the immuneACCESS table is served through TCRdb, limited to in-frame sequences with V and J called. Missing clones are a known gap in these copies; in checked studies unresolved V genes cover under half, and the rest lacks a known reason. This sample is represented by some 62,000 clones; 85% of them were singletons. Around 3.4% of the sample comes from the top ten. Regarding this clone: There is no known antigen for this receptor. Base-call qualities are not available, and no considerably larger clone is one nucleotide away.

The germline V gene (reference sequence) gives CDR1 as SEHNR and CDR2 as FQNEAQ. V ends up 4 bases short and J 1 base short, with an unmatched junction base count of 6. The CDR3 runs 16 residues from the cysteine to the phenylalanine. Only the CDR3 portion is preserved as DNA: 48 bases, with reading frame beginning at the first base. Overall study results and their limits: In the 0.1-3.0 mg/kg groups, partial responders had among the lowest normalized peripheral clonal expansion, particularly in CD8+ T cells. Low levels of normalized T-cell clonal expansion were also shown by some nonresponding patients. At doses from 0.1 to 3.0 mg/kg, clonal expansion was seen in both CD4+ and CD8+ blood T cells between baseline and week 6. On average, CD8+ T cells showed more expanded clones than CD4+ T cells after ivuxolimab. The antigen specificity of the clonally expanded peripheral T cells was not determined.

Patients with a history of autoimmune disease or receiving systemic immunosuppression were excluded from the trial. Peripheral blood for TCR sequencing was drawn from every dose cohort at baseline, at cycle 4 day 1 and at cycle 7 day 1. The samples were taken from a phase I, first-in-human, multicenter, open-label dose-escalation trial of ivuxolimab. The trial enrolled adults with locally advanced or metastatic head and neck squamous cell, hepatocellular, melanoma or renal cell carcinoma. Before TCR sequencing, CD4+ and CD8+ T cells were separately sorted from peripheral blood. The starting material was CD4+ or CD8+ T cells sorted from blood, obtained in a trial of the OX40 agonist ivuxolimab. The chain is made from TRBV7-9 and TRBJ2-5, with 10 bases aligning to TRBD2. This sequence was found in an adult with an advanced solid tumor such as melanoma, head and neck, liver or kidney cancer. In nucleotide form, the sequence is TGTGCCAGCAGCTCCCTAGCGGGAGTAAGCCAAGAGACCCAGTACTTC. It translates to CASSSLAGVSQETQYF.